This T cell receptor (beta chain) appears in the sequencing data of a study of spatial heterogeneity in lung cancer. About the research overall: Sequencing consistently turned up more beta-chain sequences than alpha-chain sequences. Study results and limitations: The study found ubiquitous expanded tumor TCRs in blood more at resection than follow-up.

CDR1 is LNHDA and CDR2 is SQIVND in the germline V gene (reference sequence). This CDR3 is built from 15 residues. Deletions cut 7 bases from V and 4 bases from J, with 19 bases between. On this clonotype: Its target is unknown.

Every cDNA TCR molecule received its own unique molecular identifier. TCRdb analysed the 5' RACE reads with MiXCR anew, one entry per CDR3 protein. Found here are about 100,000 distinct CDR3 sequences, less than 20% of them singletons; the top ten hold just over 20%. Indicated time point: blood at routine non-recurrence follow-up after resection. In each case, whole RNA from tumor, nontumor lung or frozen PBMC was sequenced unsorted. The J gene is TRBJ1-1, the V gene TRBV19; the D gene is possibly TRBD1 (5 bases). Sample: PBMCs, taken at follow-up. The receptor comes from a male donor with early-stage non-small cell lung cancer. In DNA form, the CDR3 reads TGTGCCAGTAAAGAGGAACAGGAGGGATGCACTGAAGCTTTCTTT. This translates into CASKEEQEGCTEAFF.